One sample yielded the 17 T cell receptor beta chains listed below, sequenced in a study of Ad26.COV2.S vaccination and SARS-CoV-2 variants. Generated by immunoSEQ multiplex PCR, the TCRdb table keeps only in-frame clones and is missing some. The sample lists about 440,000 clones; 90% were seen once. Described treatment: approximately 18 received Ad26.COV2.S at low or high dose, single or two shots; about 5 received placebo; per-sample allocation not given. Samples were taken on day 63 after the first vaccine or placebo injection. Specimen: peripheral blood, collected in a trial of Ad26.COV2.S vaccine versus placebo. All receptors derive from a person aged 18-65 years who received the Ad26.COV2.S COVID-19 vaccine or a placebo.

This clone was detected only a few times. The chain combines TRBV6-5 with TRBJ1-2, with unresolved D. The CDR3 has 14 residues. Germline-derived CDR1 and CDR2 are MNHEY and SVGAGI. Trimming removed 0 bases from V and 7 bases from J, with 12 bases in between. The CDR3 DNA reads TGTGCCAGCAGTTACTCATGGGGTTCTGGTGGCTACACCTTC. This codes for CASSYSWGSGGYTF.

This rearrangement joins TRBV9 to TRBJ2-2; TRBD1 or TRBD2 may be the D gene (7 bases each). The ends were cut back, 4 bases at V and 0 bases at J, with 10 bases in the middle. Germline V gene sequence: CDR1 SGDLS, CDR2 YYNGEE. The CDR3 contains 15 residues. CDR3: CASSPGGANTGELFF. CDR3 nucleotides: TGTGCCAGCAGCCCAGGGGGGGCGAACACCGGGGAGCTGTTTTTT.

This sequence joins TRBV13 and TRBJ2-6, with D perhaps assigned TRBD1 or TRBD2 (5 bases each). Looked up from germline, CDR1 is PRHDT and CDR2 is FYEKMQ (reference sequence). The CDR3 spans 18 residues. V gave up 5 bases and J gave up 0 bases, with 17 bases separating them. Here the CDR3 reads CASSPSWDVSSGANVLTF. CDR3 DNA: TGTGCCAGCAGCCCCTCCTGGGACGTGTCCTCTGGGGCCAACGTCCTGACTTTC. Full variable domain (remainder filled in from reference TRBV13 and TRBJ2-6): AAGVIQSPRHLIKEKRETATLKCYPIPRHDTVYWYQQGPGQDPQFLISFYEKMQSDKGSIPDRFSAQQFSDYHSELNMSSLELGDSALYFCASSPSWDVSSGANVLTFGAGSRLTVL.

V is TRBV4-1 and J is TRBJ2-2; D is perhaps TRBD1 or TRBD2 (5 bases each). The CDR3 runs to 14 residues. The germline V gene has CDR1 MGHRA and CDR2 YSYEKL. Trimming pared 0 bases from V and 5 bases from J, leaving 7 bases between. CDR3 in amino acids: CASSQDGGTGELFF. For the CDR3, the DNA is TGCGCCAGCAGCCAAGATGGGGGAACCGGGGAGCTGTTTTTT.

This clone was detected a few times. The rearrangement uses TRBV9 and TRBJ1-2; weak D call: TRBD1 (5 bases). The CDR3 has 14 amino acids. CDR1 is SGDLS, CDR2 YYNGEE, per germline. The V gene lost 4 bases and the J gene lost 6 bases, with 16 bases spanning the gap. CDR3 DNA sequence: TGTGCCAGCAGCTTTCGGCCGCAAGGGGATGGCTACACCTTC. Translation: CASSFRPQGDGYTF.

In regard to this clone: The identical CDR3 is also encoded by other nucleotide sequences in the sample. V and J are TRBV24-1 and TRBJ2-3; D not resolved. In germline, CDR1 is KGHDR, CDR2 SFDVKD. The CDR3 runs to 11 residues. The V gene lost 5 bases and the J gene lost 3 bases, with 2 bases spanning the gap. The CDR3 spells CATSATDTQYF. CDR3 coding DNA: TGTGCCACCAGTGCTACAGATACGCAGTATTTT.

The CDR3 region has the DNA TGTGCCAGTAGTGGGGGACAGGGTACAGATACGCAGTATTTT. Amino acid sequence: CASSGGQGTDTQYF. The chain couples TRBV19 to TRBJ2-3, with TRBD1 identical over 9 bases. With V trimmed by 5 bases and J by 3 bases, 3 bases remained unmatched. CDR3 size: 14 residues. Germline-derived CDR1 and CDR2 are LNHDA and SQIVND (reference sequence).

This chain connects TRBV6-5 to TRBJ2-7; the match to TRBD1 covers 10 bases. Germline V lookup: CDR1 MNHEY, CDR2 SVGAGI. The V segment lost 0 bases and the J segment 12 bases; nucleotides outside the gene matches: 11. The CDR3 has 15 residues. CDR3 nucleotide sequence: TGTGCCAGCAGTTACTCGAGATCCGGGACAGGGGATCGGTACTTC. It yields the protein CASSYSRSGTGDRYF.

This rearrangement joins TRBV5-1 to TRBJ1-2, with TRBD1 matching 7 bases. The CDR3 spans 16 residues. The germline CDR1 and CDR2 sequences are SGHRS and YFSETQ. J lost 4 bases, V lost 4 bases, and 13 bases had no gene match. As DNA, the CDR3 is TGCGCCAGCAGCGCCCAACAGGGGAACCAAGGCTATGGCTACACCTTC. It yields the protein CASSAQQGNQGYGYTF.

This chain links TRBV6-5 with TRBJ1-3; no firm D call. V was clipped by 7 bases and J by 1 base, with 14 bases between them. The CDR3 spans 15 residues. Germline V gene lookup returns CDR1 MNHEY and CDR2 SVGAGI. Here the CDR3 reads CASTGSRMSGNTIYF. DNA of the CDR3: TGTGCCAGCACCGGTTCCAGGATGTCTGGAAACACCATATATTTT.

This clone has more than one count but fewer than ten. The chain has TRBV21-1 and TRBJ1-5; the table calls TRBD1, which could not be checked here. TRBV21-1 is recorded as a pseudogene. This CDR3 region has 15 residues. The CDR3, as DNA: TGTGCCAGCAGCAAGGGGAGACAGGGAACTCAGCCCCAGCATTTT. Translating gives CASSKGRQGTQPQHF.

V and J are TRBV28 and TRBJ2-3; 7 bases agree with TRBD2. With V trimmed by 3 bases and J by 4 bases, 7 bases remained unmatched. The CDR3 runs to 15 residues. Germline CDR1 is MDHEN and CDR2 is SYDVKM. Here the CDR3 reads CASSLVAGVPDTQYF. In nucleotides, the CDR3 is TGTGCCAGCAGTTTGGTGGCGGGAGTCCCAGATACGCAGTATTTT.

In DNA form, the CDR3 reads TGCAGCGCGTGGACAGACCACAATGAGCAGTTCTTC. Translated: CSAWTDHNEQFF. The rearrangement uses TRBV29-1 and TRBJ2-1; D possibly corresponds to TRBD1 (6 bases). Trimming took 7 bases from V and 5 from J, leaving 12 bases between them. In germline, CDR1 is SQVTM, CDR2 ANQGSEA. The CDR3 covers 12 residues.

This clone was recorded a few times. CDR3 sequence: CASSQTYAWGYTF. The CDR3 DNA sequence: TGTGCCAGCAGCCAGACTTATGCTTGGGGCTACACCTTC. The chain links TRBV6-5 to TRBJ1-2; D uncertain. CDR3 size: 13 residues. Germline CDR1 reads MNHEY; CDR2 reads SVGAGI. V shed 6 bases and J shed 8 bases, with 16 bases lying between them.

The chain carries TRBV10-3 and TRBJ1-2; no definite D call. Trimming took off 3 bases at V and 0 bases at J, with 14 bases between the two ends. The CDR3 length is 16 residues. The V gene's germline CDR1 is ENHRY and CDR2 SYGVKD. DNA for the CDR3: TGTGCCATCAGTGAAGATGGCAGCTGGCCTAACTATGGCTACACCTTC. Its protein is CAISEDGSWPNYGYTF.

The V and J genes are TRBV2 and TRBJ2-7; TRBD2 matches at 9 bases. The CDR3 runs 17 residues. CDR1 is SNHLY, CDR2 FYNNEI, per germline. J lost 4 bases, V lost 6 bases, and 16 bases had no gene match. Here the CDR3 reads CASRAPPASGAGYEQYF. DNA for the CDR3: TGTGCCAGCAGGGCCCCCCCGGCTAGCGGGGCGGGTTACGAGCAGTACTTC. Together with reference TRBV2 and TRBJ2-7, the CDR3 gives the full variable domain: EPEVTQTPSHQVTQMGQEVILRCVPISNHLYFYWYRQILGQKVEFLVSFYNNEISEKSEIFDDQFSVERPDGSNFTLKIRSTKLEDSAMYFCASRAPPASGAGYEQYFGPGTRLTVT.

This chain links TRBV5-4 with TRBJ2-1; 11 positions agree with TRBD2. This CDR3 spans 17 amino acids. V lost 2 bases and J lost 5; bases outside the gene matches: 9. Germline V lookup: CDR1 SGHNT, CDR2 YYREEE (reference sequence). The CDR3 sequence is CASSLTLAGGPDNEQFF. Written as DNA, the CDR3 is TGTGCCAGCAGCTTAACTTTAGCGGGAGGGCCTGACAATGAGCAGTTCTTC.